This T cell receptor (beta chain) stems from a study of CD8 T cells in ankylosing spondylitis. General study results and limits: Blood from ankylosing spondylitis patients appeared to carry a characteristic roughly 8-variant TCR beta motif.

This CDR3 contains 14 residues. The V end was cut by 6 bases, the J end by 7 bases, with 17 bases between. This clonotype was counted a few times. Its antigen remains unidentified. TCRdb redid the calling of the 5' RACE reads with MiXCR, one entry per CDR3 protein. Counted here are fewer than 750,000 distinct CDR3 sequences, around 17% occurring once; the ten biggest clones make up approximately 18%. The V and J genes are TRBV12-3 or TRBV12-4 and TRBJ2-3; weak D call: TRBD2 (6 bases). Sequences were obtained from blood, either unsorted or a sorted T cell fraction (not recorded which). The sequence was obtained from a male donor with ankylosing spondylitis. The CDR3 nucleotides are TGTGCCAGCAGGCCCGGGGGTAGCACTTATACGCAGTATTTT. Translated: CASRPGGSTYTQYF.